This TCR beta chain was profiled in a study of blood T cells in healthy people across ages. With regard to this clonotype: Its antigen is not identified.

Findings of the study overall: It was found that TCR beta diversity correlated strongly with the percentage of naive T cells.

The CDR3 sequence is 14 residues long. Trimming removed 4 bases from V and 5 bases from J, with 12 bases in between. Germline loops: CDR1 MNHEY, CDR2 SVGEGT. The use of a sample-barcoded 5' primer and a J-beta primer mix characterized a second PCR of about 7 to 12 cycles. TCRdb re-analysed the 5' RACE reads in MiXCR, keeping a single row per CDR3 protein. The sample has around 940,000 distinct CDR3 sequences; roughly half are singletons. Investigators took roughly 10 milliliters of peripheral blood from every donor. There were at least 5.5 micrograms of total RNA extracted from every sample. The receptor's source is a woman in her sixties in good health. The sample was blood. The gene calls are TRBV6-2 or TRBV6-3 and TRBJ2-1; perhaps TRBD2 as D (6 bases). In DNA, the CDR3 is TGTGCCAGCAGTTTCCCGGACTACCACAATGAGCAGTTCTTC. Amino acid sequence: CASSFPDYHNEQFF.